The clone carrying this T cell receptor beta chain was observed once. This sample stems from a study of blood T cell repertoires in COVID-19. Germline CDR1 and CDR2: SQVTM and ANQGSEA. This CDR3 comprises 11 residues. The trim removed 6 bases at V and 6 bases at J, leaving 0 bases unmatched. The data were produced by immunoSEQ multiplex PCR, yet TCRdb's version contains in-frame clones alone and is incomplete. The table has approximately 400,000 clones, approximately 90% seen once; the top ten hold 0.86%. Living in 24 US areas, the participants were between 18 and 89 years of age. In the 2 weeks before study entry, exposed participants met a COVID-19 case, which was PCR-confirmed or clinician-diagnosed.

Sequenced sample: PBMCs or T cells enriched from blood (not recorded which). The gene calls are TRBV29-1 and TRBJ2-2; TRBD2 matches 8 bases. The receptor's source is a middle-aged woman who had been exposed to COVID-19. The CDR3 sequence: CSVAGAGELFF. As DNA, the CDR3 is TGCAGCGTAGCGGGAGCCGGGGAGCTGTTTTTT.